The 6 T cell receptor beta chains presented below share a single source sample, sequenced in a study of graft-versus-host responses after intestinal transplantation. TCRdb's table, derived via immunoSEQ multiplex PCR, lists solely in-frame clones and lacks some. The sample carries over 600 clones, about 75% recorded once. Lamina propria and intraepithelial lymphocytes were released by processing graft tissue. Sequencing was performed on ileum tissue, taken roughly 260 days after intestinal transplant. These receptors originate from a human patient who received an intestinal transplant, so some T cells may come from the graft donor.

The V and J genes are TRBV12-2 and TRBJ2-2; TRBD2, the table's D call, lacks a check against the DNA. TRBV12-2 is deemed a pseudogene. The length of the CDR3 is 17 residues. The CDR3 nucleotides read TGTGCAAGTCGCTTAGCGTGCCTAGCGGTGAACACCGGGGAGCTGTTTTTT. Its translation: CASRLACLAVNTGELFF.

The V call is TRBV29-1, the J call TRBJ2-5; D is undetermined. The CDR3 consists of 13 residues. CDR1 is SQVTM, CDR2 ANQGSEA, per germline. V shed 6 bases and J shed 3 bases, with 14 bases lying between them. The CDR3 region is CSVRLSGEETQYF. The CDR3 bases are TGCAGCGTCCGGCTAAGTGGCGAAGAGACCCAGTACTTC.

The V gene is TRBV28, the J gene TRBJ2-1; 9 bases map to TRBD2. The CDR3 covers 12 residues. V was pared by 7 bases and J by 12 bases, with 7 bases of the junction left unmatched. In germline, CDR1 is MDHEN, CDR2 SYDVKM. The chain's CDR3 is CASNPSTSGQFF. The CDR3 DNA follows: TGTGCCAGCAATCCCTCGACTAGCGGGCAGTTCTTC.

The V call is TRBV7-9, the J call TRBJ1-6, with 10 bases that match TRBD1. The CDR3 has 15 amino acids. The V gene end was trimmed by 3 bases and the J gene end by 7 bases; junction bases not matched to a gene: 3. The V gene's germline CDR1 is SEHNR and CDR2 FQNEAQ (reference sequence). CDR3 loop: CASSFGTGANSPLHF. Here the CDR3 DNA reads TGTGCCAGCAGCTTCGGGACAGGGGCAAATTCACCCCTCCACTTT. Filled out from reference TRBV7-9 and TRBJ1-6, the complete variable domain reads DTGVSQNPRHKITKRGQNVTFRCDPISEHNRLYWYRQTLGQGPEFLTYFQNEAQLEKSRLLSDRFSAERPKGSFSTLEIQRTEQGDSAMYLCASSFGTGANSPLHFGNGTRLTVT.

The chain links TRBV2 to TRBJ2-3, with 9 bases matching TRBD2. The CDR3 runs 14 residues. Germline-derived CDR1 and CDR2 are SNHLY and FYNNEI. Trimming at V came to 11 bases and at J to 2 bases, leaving 8 bases not matched to a gene. The CDR3 is CASQGGRDTDTQYF. The DNA for the CDR3 is TGTGCCTCCCAAGGCGGGAGGGACACAGATACGCAGTATTTT.

This rearrangement joins TRBV28 to TRBJ2-7; weak D call: TRBD2 (6 bases). CDR3 size: 9 residues. Germline CDR1 and CDR2: MDHEN and SYDVKM. Between the trimmed V and J ends, which lost 8 bases and 7 bases, there was a span of 6 bases. The CDR3 DNA reads as TGTGCCAGCGGGAGGGAGCAGTACTTC. Amino acid sequence: CASGREQYF.